The clone carrying this T cell receptor (beta chain) was recorded only once. Different DNA sequences within this sample yield the same CDR3. The protocol was immunoSEQ multiplex PCR, while the TCRdb copy is restricted to in-frame clones and leaves out a portion. The sample yields about 48,000 clones, nearly 95% seen once. The sample comes from a study of OX40 agonist ivuxolimab in advanced cancers. Peripheral blood came from all dose cohorts at three timepoints. Sequences were derived from CD4+ or CD8+ T cells sorted from blood, sampled in a trial of the OX40 agonist ivuxolimab. The TCR originated in an adult with an advanced solid tumor such as melanoma, head and neck, liver or kidney cancer.

CDR3 coding DNA: TGTGCCAGCAGTTACCTGTACAAAGAATCCGCCACTGAAGCTTTCTTT. Amino acids: CASSYLYKESATEAFF. J is TRBJ1-1 and V is TRBV6-5, with D unclear. The CDR3 consists of 16 residues. Germline V gene data show CDR1 as MNHEY and CDR2 as SVGAGI. Trimming took 2 bases from V and 4 from J, leaving 17 bases between them.